These 19 T cell receptor beta chains were sequenced from one sample in a study of cytomegalovirus exposure and HLA in healthy donors. Vbeta (60) and Jbeta (13) primers were used in the PCR. The table came from immunoSEQ multiplex PCR; TCRdb's copy has only in-frame clones and leaves some out. This sample has about 150,000 clones; about four fifths occur once, and the top ten carry 3% to 4%. The sequenced sample consisted of PBMCs. These receptors were taken from a human donor in good health.

This rearrangement joins TRBV18 to TRBJ1-5; D is possibly TRBD1 (6 bases). The CDR3 runs to 15 residues. CDR1 is KGHSH and CDR2 is LQKENI in the germline V gene. The V gene lost 3 bases and the J gene lost 8 bases, with 17 bases spanning the gap. The CDR3, as DNA: TGTGCCAGCTCACCGTATGAGGACAGTAGGGAGCCCCAGCATTTT. Amino acids: CASSPYEDSREPQHF.

This clone was seen once. The chain couples TRBV9 to TRBJ2-5, with D perhaps matching TRBD1 (6 bases). The CDR3 loop spans 15 amino acids. Germline values: CDR1 SGDLS, CDR2 YYNGEE. Deletions cut 6 bases from V and 1 base from J, with 16 bases between. The CDR3 loop is CASTRGGVSQETQYF. CDR3 DNA: TGTGCCAGCACGAGAGGGGGAGTTTCCCAAGAGACCCAGTACTTC.

There are a few counts of this clone. J is TRBJ2-3 and V is TRBV20-1; D is uncertain. The V and J ends lost 4 bases and 2 bases respectively, with 4 bases between them. In germline, CDR1 is DFQATT, CDR2 SNEGSKA (reference sequence). The CDR3 is 11 amino acids. CDR3 in amino acids: CSATITDTQYF. The CDR3 DNA follows: TGCAGTGCTACAATCACAGATACGCAGTATTTT.

The rearrangement joins TRBV5-8 to TRBJ2-7; D is perhaps TRBD1 (6 bases). This CDR3 has 15 amino acids. Trimming stripped 6 bases from V and 3 bases from J, with 19 bases between. The germline gives CDR1 SGHTS, CDR2 YDEGEE. The CDR3 nucleotides read TGTGCCAGCACCCCCCAGGGGCCGCCCCACTACGAGCAGTACTTC. It specifies CASTPQGPPHYEQYF.

The chain links TRBV30 to TRBJ2-3; D may be TRBD2 (6 bases). The CDR3 has 16 amino acids. Germline values: CDR1 GTSNPN, CDR2 SVGIG (reference sequence). V lost 2 bases and J 6 bases, leaving 21 bases between the germline ends. CDR3 amino acids: CAWSRGSGPYGDTQYF. CDR3 bases: TGTGCCTGGAGTAGGGGTAGCGGACCCTACGGCGATACGCAGTATTTT.

The chain carries TRBV7-9 and TRBJ1-1; D is perhaps TRBD1 (5 bases). This CDR3 spans 14 amino acids. The germline V gene has CDR1 SEHNR and CDR2 FQNEAQ (reference sequence). V was pared by 1 base and J by 3 bases, with 9 bases between. The CDR3, as DNA: TGTGCCAGCAGCTTAGAGGCAGGGCACACTGAAGCTTTCTTT. It encodes CASSLEAGHTEAFF.

The rearrangement joins TRBV28 to TRBJ1-2; D remains unclear. This CDR3 spans 13 amino acids. Trimming pared 6 bases from V and 1 base from J, leaving 9 bases between. CDR1 is MDHEN and CDR2 is SYDVKM in the germline V gene. CDR3 DNA sequence: TGTGCCAGCAGCCAGGTCATTAACTATGGCTACACCTTC. Residues: CASSQVINYGYTF.

The chain links TRBV14 to TRBJ1-2; 7 positions match TRBD1. This CDR3 region has 13 residues. The V segment lost 4 bases and the J segment 5 bases; nucleotides outside the gene matches: 4. Germline assignment: CDR1 SGHDN and CDR2 FVKESK. The CDR3: CASSLDRVYGYTF. The CDR3 DNA is TGTGCCAGCAGCCTAGACAGGGTTTATGGCTACACCTTC.

This chain joins TRBV21-1 and TRBJ2-6; the D call TRBD2 from the table was never checked on the DNA. TRBV21-1 is given as a pseudogene. This CDR3 region has 17 residues. The CDR3: CASRVPRPSSGANVLTF. CDR3 nucleotide sequence: TGTGCCAGCAGAGTCCCTAGACCGAGCTCTGGGGCCAACGTCCTGACTTTC.

This clone was recorded only once. V and J are TRBV6-5 and TRBJ1-1; no clear D gene. The V gene's germline CDR1 is MNHEY and CDR2 SVGAGI. Trimming took off 5 bases at V and 1 base at J, with 8 bases between the two ends. The CDR3 totals 13 residues. DNA for the CDR3: TGTGCCAGCAGTCGACACCGGAACACTGAAGCTTTCTTT. It encodes CASSRHRNTEAFF.

This chain links TRBV4-3 with TRBJ2-3; TRBD2 matches 12 bases. The junction had 6 bases not matched to a gene; V was cut back by 3 bases and J by 2 bases. From germline, CDR1 is LGHNA and CDR2 YSLEER. CDR3 length equals 17 residues. DNA of the CDR3: TGCGCCAGCAGCCAGCTCACTAGCGGGAGGTACACAGATACGCAGTATTTT. This sequence encodes CASSQLTSGRYTDTQYF.

The genes are TRBV28 and TRBJ2-7; TRBD1 matches at 10 bases. V trimming: 11 bases; J trimming: 2 bases; junction bases outside the gene matches: 3. CDR1 is MDHEN and CDR2 is SYDVKM in the germline V gene. The CDR3 contains 12 residues. The CDR3 loop is CAGGTGAYEQYF. CDR3 sequence (DNA): TGTGCCGGGGGGACAGGGGCCTACGAGCAGTACTTC.

The gene calls are TRBV7-9 and TRBJ1-2; D is unresolved. Germline CDR1 reads SEHNR; CDR2 reads FQNEAQ (reference sequence). CDR3 length: 14 amino acids. Trimming cost V 1 base and J 1 base, with 7 bases left between them. CDR3 nucleotide sequence: TGTGCCAGCAGCTTAGGTCTGTTTAACTATGGCTACACCTTC. As protein: CASSLGLFNYGYTF.

The chain carries TRBV11-2 and TRBJ2-7; 9 bases fit TRBD2. CDR1 and CDR2 from the germline V gene are SGHAT and FQNNGV. V lost 2 bases and J lost 6; bases outside the gene matches: 11. This CDR3 spans 16 amino acids. The CDR3 here is CASSLMGAGGSVEQYF. The CDR3, as DNA: TGTGCCAGCAGCTTAATGGGGGCGGGAGGGTCGGTCGAGCAGTACTTC.

The rearrangement links TRBV4-1 to TRBJ2-1, with TRBD2 matching 12 bases. Germline CDR1 is MGHRA and CDR2 is YSYEKL. CDR3 size: 16 residues. The V and J ends lost 4 bases and 6 bases, in that order; junction bases with no gene match: 7. The CDR3 region is CASSPRLAGVGNEQFF. The CDR3 DNA follows: TGCGCCAGCAGCCCGCGACTAGCGGGAGTGGGCAATGAGCAGTTCTTC.

The chain has TRBV14 and TRBJ2-1; 13 bases line up with TRBD2. This CDR3 is built from 18 residues. Looked up from germline, CDR1 is SGHDN and CDR2 is FVKESK. V lost 4 bases, J lost 8 bases, and 14 bases stayed unmatched. CDR3 coding DNA: TGTGCCAGCAGCCCTCTCGGGACTAGCGGGGCTCATGGAGATGAGCAGTTCTTC. It specifies CASSPLGTSGAHGDEQFF.

The chain recombines TRBV5-1 with TRBJ1-1; 8 bases are a match to TRBD1. Germline V CDR1 and CDR2: SGHRS, YFSETQ. The CDR3 contains 17 residues. J lost 5 bases, V lost 4 bases, and 16 bases had no gene match. CDR3 sequence: CASSPNGQGGGVTEAFF. DNA of the CDR3: TGCGCCAGCAGCCCTAACGGACAGGGCGGGGGTGTGACTGAAGCTTTCTTT.

This chain joins TRBV6-5 and TRBJ1-1; unclear D gene. The CDR3 is 15 amino acids. The germline gives CDR1 MNHEY, CDR2 SVGAGI. Trimming left V 6 bases short and J 3 bases short, with 17 bases between. The CDR3 DNA reads TGTGCCAGCAGATCACCTTACGGAGCTTACACTGAAGCTTTCTTT. Translating gives CASRSPYGAYTEAFF.

The chain couples TRBV10-1 to TRBJ2-5, with TRBD2 matching over 14 bases. This CDR3 is 18 amino acids long. Germline CDR1 WNHNN, CDR2 SYGVQD (reference sequence). The V gene end was trimmed by 8 bases and the J gene end by 1 base; junction bases not matched to a gene: 12. CDR3 region: CASPRLAGGQRPQETQYF. CDR3 in DNA: TGCGCCAGCCCCCGACTAGCGGGAGGGCAGCGTCCCCAAGAGACCCAGTACTTC.